This T cell receptor beta chain is from a study of blood T cell repertoires in COVID-19. On the study more broadly: Sites across the United States, Italy and Spain contributed samples from acute and convalescent COVID-19.

V lost 9 bases and J 0 bases, leaving 12 bases between the germline ends. There are 13 residues in the CDR3. Looked up from germline, CDR1 is SNHLY and CDR2 is FYNNEI. Per the original methods: Cell counts per sample came from amplifying reference gene primers. Sequencing used immunoSEQ multiplex PCR; TCRdb keeps in-frame clones, though not all of them. The V and J calls and clone size come from that table; D and trimming were worked out from the DNA. In the table there are roughly 64,000 clones, roughly 82% of which are singletons. The rearrangement links TRBV2 to TRBJ2-7, with D perhaps matching TRBD1 (5 bases). This TCR came from a woman in her sixties or seventies with acute or convalescent COVID-19. Sequenced material: peripheral blood. The CDR3 region has the DNA TGTGCCAGAAGGACGGACACCTCCTACGAGCAGTACTTC. It codes for CARRTDTSYEQYF.